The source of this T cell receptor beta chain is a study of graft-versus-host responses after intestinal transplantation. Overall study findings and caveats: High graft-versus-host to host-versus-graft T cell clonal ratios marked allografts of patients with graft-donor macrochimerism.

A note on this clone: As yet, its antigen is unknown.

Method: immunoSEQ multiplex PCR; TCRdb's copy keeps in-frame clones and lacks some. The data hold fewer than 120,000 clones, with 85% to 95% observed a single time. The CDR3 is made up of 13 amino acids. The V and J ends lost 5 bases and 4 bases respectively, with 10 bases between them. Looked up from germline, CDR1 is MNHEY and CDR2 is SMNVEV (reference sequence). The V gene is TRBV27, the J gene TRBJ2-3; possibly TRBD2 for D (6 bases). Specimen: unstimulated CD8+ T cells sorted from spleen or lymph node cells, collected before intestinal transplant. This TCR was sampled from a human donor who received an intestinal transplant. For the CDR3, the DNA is TGTGCCAGCAGTCTACTAGCCTCAGATACGCAGTATTTT. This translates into CASSLLASDTQYF.